This TCR beta chain was sequenced in a study of T cells in tuberculosis. On this clone: Its antigen is not identified.

Study-wide points: Cases with active tuberculosis were adults, while controls were adolescents.

TCRdb's copy holds only in-frame clones and misses some; the assay was immunoSEQ multiplex PCR. The sample comprises under 50,000 clones, 95% of which are singletons, and about 3.7% rests with the top ten. Germline V CDR1 and CDR2: MNHNS, SASEGT. CDR3 length equals 16 residues. Deletions cut 2 bases from V and 6 bases from J, with 14 bases between. The rearrangement uses TRBV6-1 and TRBJ1-6; TRBD1 might be the D (6 bases). This TCR was sampled from a donor aged 5 to 30 with latent tuberculosis or without tuberculosis infection. The material sequenced was PBMCs. As DNA, the CDR3 is TGTGCCAGCAGTGAACCCTGGACAGATTCTAATTCACCCCTCCACTTT. Its protein product is CASSEPWTDSNSPLHF.